The entry that follows covers one TCR beta chain sequence. Antigen specificity is unknown. TCRB transcripts that were expressed got sequenced, as all of the isolated RNA had been reverse transcribed. Clones were sequenced by immunoSEQ multiplex PCR, and TCRdb holds only the in-frame ones, with some missing. The sample contains hundreds of thousands of clones, over 12% of which appear only once. Per germline, CDR1 ENHRY and CDR2 SYGVKD. Trimming cost V 2 bases and J 0 bases; bases outside gene matches: 3. This CDR3 comprises 17 residues. The sample originates from a study of beta chain features in type 1 diabetes. Study results and limitations: Type 1 diabetes patients had moderately but significantly shorter TCRB CDR3s in all four CD4+ subsets. A pattern of fewer insertions and more deletions at VDJ junctions was seen in type 1 diabetes patients.

Source material: naive CD4+ T cells from blood. This TCR was recovered from a young man with type 1 diabetes. The chain uses TRBV10-3 and TRBJ1-6; TRBD1 matches 8 bases. CDR3 DNA sequence: TGTGCCATCAGTGAGATCACAGGGGGCTCCTATAATTCACCCCTCCACTTT. Amino acid sequence: CAISEITGGSYNSPLHF.